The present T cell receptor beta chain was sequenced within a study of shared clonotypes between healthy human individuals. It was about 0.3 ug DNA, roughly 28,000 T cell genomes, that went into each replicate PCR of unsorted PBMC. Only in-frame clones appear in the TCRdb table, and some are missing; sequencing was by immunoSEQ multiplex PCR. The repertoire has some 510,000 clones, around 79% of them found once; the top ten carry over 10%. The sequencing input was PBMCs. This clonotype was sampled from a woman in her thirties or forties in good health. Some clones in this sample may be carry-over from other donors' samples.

CDR3 DNA: TGTGCCAGCAGCCAGGGGCCCCTAGCGGGAGATTTTATCGGGGAGCTGTTTTTT. The encoded protein is CASSQGPLAGDFIGELFF. The chain carries TRBV7-8 and TRBJ2-2; 10 bases agree with TRBD2. CDR3 length equals 18 residues. CDR1 and CDR2 (germline): SGHVS, FQNEAQ. V lost 5 bases to trimming and J lost 7 bases; unmatched junction nucleotides: 16.